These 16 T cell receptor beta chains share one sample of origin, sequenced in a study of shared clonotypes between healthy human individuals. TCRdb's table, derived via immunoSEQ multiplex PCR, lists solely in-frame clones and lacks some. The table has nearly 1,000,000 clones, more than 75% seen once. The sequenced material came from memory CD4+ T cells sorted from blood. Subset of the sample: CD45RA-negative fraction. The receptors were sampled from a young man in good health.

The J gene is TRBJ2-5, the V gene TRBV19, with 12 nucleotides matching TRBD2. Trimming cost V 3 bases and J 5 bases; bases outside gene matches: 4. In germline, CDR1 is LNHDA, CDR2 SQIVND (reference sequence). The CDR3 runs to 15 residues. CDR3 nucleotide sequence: TGTGCCAGTAGTATGACTAGCGGGAGCGGGGAGACCCAGTACTTC. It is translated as CASSMTSGSGETQYF.

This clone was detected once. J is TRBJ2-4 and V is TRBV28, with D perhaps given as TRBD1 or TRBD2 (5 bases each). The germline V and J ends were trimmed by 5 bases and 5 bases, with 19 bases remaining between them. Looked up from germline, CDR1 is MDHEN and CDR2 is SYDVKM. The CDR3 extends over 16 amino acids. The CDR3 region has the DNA TGTGCCAGCAGTCTAACTGGGGGAGACAGAGAAAACATTCAGTACTTC. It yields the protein CASSLTGGDRENIQYF.

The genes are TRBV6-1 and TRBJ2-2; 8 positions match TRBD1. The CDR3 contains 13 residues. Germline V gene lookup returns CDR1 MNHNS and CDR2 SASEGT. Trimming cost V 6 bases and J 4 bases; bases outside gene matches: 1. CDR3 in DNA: TGTGCCAGCAGGACAGGGGCCACCGGGGAGCTGTTTTTT. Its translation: CASRTGATGELFF.

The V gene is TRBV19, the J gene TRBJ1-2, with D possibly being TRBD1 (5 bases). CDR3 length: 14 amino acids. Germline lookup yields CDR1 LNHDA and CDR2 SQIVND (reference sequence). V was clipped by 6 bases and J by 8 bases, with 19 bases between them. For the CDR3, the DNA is TGTGCCAGTAGCGGTCAGAGGCAGGGTGAAGGCTACACCTTC. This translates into CASSGQRQGEGYTF.

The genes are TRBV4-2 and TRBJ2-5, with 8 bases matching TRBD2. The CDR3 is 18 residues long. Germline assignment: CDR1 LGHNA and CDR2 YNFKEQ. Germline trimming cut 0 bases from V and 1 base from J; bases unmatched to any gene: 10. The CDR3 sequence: CASSQDLAGGRPQETQYF. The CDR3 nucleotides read TGTGCCAGCAGCCAAGATTTGGCGGGGGGCCGCCCCCAAGAGACCCAGTACTTC.

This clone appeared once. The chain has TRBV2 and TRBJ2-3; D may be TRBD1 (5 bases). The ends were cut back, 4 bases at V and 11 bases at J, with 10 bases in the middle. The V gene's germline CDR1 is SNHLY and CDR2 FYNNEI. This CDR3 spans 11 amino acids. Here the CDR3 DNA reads TGTGCCAGCAGTGCAGGGTTCCTGCAGTATTTT. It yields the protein CASSAGFLQYF.

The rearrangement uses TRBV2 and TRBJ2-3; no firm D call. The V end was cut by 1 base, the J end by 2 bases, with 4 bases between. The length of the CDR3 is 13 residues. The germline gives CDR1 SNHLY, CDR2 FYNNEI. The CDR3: CASSEETTDTQYF. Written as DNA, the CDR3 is TGTGCCAGCAGTGAAGAGACCACAGATACGCAGTATTTT.

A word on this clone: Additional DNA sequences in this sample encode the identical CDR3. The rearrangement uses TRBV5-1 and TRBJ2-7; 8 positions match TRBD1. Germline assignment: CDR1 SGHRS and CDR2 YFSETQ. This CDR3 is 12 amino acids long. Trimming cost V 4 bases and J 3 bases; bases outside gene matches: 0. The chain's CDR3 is CASSGQGYEQYF. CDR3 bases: TGCGCCAGCAGCGGACAGGGCTACGAGCAGTACTTC.

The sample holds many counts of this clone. The CDR3 is CASSYRGWHGYTF. The DNA for the CDR3 is TGTGCCAGCAGTTACAGGGGTTGGCATGGCTACACCTTC. This chain connects TRBV6-5 to TRBJ1-2, with a possible D match to TRBD1 (5 bases). Trimming removed 2 bases at V and 6 bases at J, with 10 bases between. CDR3 length: 13 residues. From germline, CDR1 is MNHEY and CDR2 SVGAGI.

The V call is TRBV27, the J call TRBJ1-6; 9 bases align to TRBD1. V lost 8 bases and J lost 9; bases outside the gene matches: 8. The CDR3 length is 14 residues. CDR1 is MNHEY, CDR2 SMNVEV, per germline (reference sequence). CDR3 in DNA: TGTGCCAGCGCTCGGGACAGGGTAGGTTCACCCCTCCACTTT. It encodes CASARDRVGSPLHF.

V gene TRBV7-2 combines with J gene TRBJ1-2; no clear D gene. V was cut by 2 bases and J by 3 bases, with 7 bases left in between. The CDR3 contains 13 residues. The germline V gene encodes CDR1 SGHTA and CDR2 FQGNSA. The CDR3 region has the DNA TGTGCCAGCAGCTTAAGGGTTGACTATGGCTACACCTTC. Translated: CASSLRVDYGYTF.

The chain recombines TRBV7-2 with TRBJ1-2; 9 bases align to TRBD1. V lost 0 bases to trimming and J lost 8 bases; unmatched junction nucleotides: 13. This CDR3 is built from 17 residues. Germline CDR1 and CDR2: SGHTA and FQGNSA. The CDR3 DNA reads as TGTGCCAGCAGCTTAGCACCCGGGACAGGGTCTTTATTAGGCTACACCTTC. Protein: CASSLAPGTGSLLGYTF.

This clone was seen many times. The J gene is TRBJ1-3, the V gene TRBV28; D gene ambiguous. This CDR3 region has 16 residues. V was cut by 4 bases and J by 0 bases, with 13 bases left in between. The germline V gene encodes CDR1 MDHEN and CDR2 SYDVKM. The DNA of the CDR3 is TGTGCCAGCAGTTCCTTGTCGACACACTCTGGAAACACCATATATTTT. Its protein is CASSSLSTHSGNTIYF. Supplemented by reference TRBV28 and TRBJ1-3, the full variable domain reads DVKVTQSSRYLVKRTGEKVFLECVQDMDHENMFWYRQDPGLGLRLIYFSYDVKMKEKGDIPEGYSVSREKKERFSLILESASTNQTSMYLCASSSLSTHSGNTIYFGEGSWLTVV.

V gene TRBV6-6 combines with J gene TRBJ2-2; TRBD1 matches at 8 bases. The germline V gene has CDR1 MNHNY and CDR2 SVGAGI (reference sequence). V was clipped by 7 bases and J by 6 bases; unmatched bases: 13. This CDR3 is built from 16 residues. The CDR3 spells CASNPEGQGVPGELFF. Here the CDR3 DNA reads TGTGCCAGCAATCCCGAAGGACAGGGTGTTCCCGGGGAGCTGTTTTTT.

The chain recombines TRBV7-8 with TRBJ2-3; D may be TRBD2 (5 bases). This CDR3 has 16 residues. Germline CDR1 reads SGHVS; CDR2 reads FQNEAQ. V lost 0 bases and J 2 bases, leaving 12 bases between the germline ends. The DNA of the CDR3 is TGTGCCAGCAGCTTAGCCCTCCGCGGGTTCACAGATACGCAGTATTTT. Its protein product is CASSLALRGFTDTQYF.

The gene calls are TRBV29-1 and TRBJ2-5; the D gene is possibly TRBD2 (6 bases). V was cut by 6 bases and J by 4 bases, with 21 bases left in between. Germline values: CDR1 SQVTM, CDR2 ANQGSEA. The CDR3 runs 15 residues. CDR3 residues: CSVEVGTGAGETQYF. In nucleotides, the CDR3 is TGCAGCGTGGAGGTTGGGACGGGAGCGGGAGAGACCCAGTACTTC.